The TCR beta chain under discussion was sequenced for a study of shared clonotypes between healthy human individuals. Study conclusions and caveats: Naive subsets tended to show greater estimated richness than memory subsets.

Sequenced by immunoSEQ multiplex PCR; TCRdb stores in-frame clones only, minus some. The sample has some 200,000 clones, over 80% seen once. Every donor, a Caucasian adult, lived in Nashville, Tennessee. As regards this clone: Its cognate antigen is unknown.

The germline V and J ends were trimmed by 7 bases and 3 bases, with 16 bases remaining between them. CDR3 length: 14 residues. Germline V CDR1 and CDR2: SNHLY, FYNNEI. The chain employs TRBV2 and TRBJ2-7; D possibly corresponds to TRBD2 (6 bases). Sequencing used naive CD4+ T cells sorted from blood. This sample's subset: CD45RA+ positively selected. The sequence derives from a woman aged 25 to 39 in good health. The CDR3 nucleotides read TGTGCCAGCATCTCCGGGACGGGGGACTACGAGCAGTACTTC. This translates into CASISGTGDYEQYF.